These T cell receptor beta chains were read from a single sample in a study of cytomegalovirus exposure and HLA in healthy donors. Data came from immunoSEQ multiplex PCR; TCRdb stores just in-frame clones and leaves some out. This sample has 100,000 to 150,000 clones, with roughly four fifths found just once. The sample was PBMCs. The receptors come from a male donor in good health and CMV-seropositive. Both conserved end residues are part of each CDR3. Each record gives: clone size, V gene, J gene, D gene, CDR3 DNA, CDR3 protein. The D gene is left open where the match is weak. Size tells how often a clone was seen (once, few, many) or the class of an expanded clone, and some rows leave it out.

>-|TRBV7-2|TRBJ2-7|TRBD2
TGTGCCAGCAGCGGCGGGAGGGGTATCGAGCAGTACTTC
CASSGGRGIEQYF
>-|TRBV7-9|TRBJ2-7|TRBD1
TGTGCCAGCAGCTCGCGAACGGGGAGCAGACAGGGGGGCTCCTACGAGCAGTACTTC
CASSSRTGSRQGGSYEQYF
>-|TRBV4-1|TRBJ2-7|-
TGCGCCAGCAGCACAGGGGACTCGGAGCAGTACTTC
CASSTGDSEQYF
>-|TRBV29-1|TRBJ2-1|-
TGCAGCGTTCAGGCAAGGGGGGGCGGCAATGAGCAGTTCTTC
CSVQARGGGNEQFF
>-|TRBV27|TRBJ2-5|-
TGTGCCAGCAGGGGGACTGCACAAGAGACCCAGTACTTC
CASRGTAQETQYF
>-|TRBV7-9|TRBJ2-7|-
TGTGCCAGCAGCCAGGGGCTGGGAAACGAGCAGTACTTC
CASSQGLGNEQYF
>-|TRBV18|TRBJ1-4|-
TGTGCCAGCTCGCACCTAGGAAGGGGGAAACGAGAAAAACTGTTTTTT
CASSHLGRGKREKLFF
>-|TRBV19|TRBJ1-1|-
TGTGCCAGTAGTTCCTTTTCAGGGGAGAACACTGAAGCTTTCTTT
CASSSFSGENTEAFF
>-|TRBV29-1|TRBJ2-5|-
TGCAGCCCCATGTGGTGGGGCCCAGAGACCCAGTACTTC
CSPMWWGPETQYF
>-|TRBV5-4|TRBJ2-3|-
TGTGCCTGCGGAGGACAGACTAGCACAGATACGCAGTATTTT
CACGGQTSTDTQYF
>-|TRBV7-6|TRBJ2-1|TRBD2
TGTGCCAGCAGCTTTCGGCGGGAGATTGCGAATGAGCAGTTCTTC
CASSFRREIANEQFF
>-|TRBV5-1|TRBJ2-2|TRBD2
TGCGCCAGCAGCTTGGTAGCGGGGGGCGCAACCGGGGAGCTGTTTTTT
CASSLVAGGATGELFF
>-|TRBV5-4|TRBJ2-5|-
TGTGCCAGCAGTTGGGACTTTCAAGAGACCCAGTACTTC
CASSWDFQETQYF
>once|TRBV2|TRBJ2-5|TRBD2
TGTGCCACCACCCCCACTAGCGGGAGGGGGGAGACCCAGTACTTC
CATTPTSGRGETQYF
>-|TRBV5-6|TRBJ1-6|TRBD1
TGTGCCAGCAGCTTGGGGGGGACAGGGAATTCACCCCTCCACTTT
CASSLGGTGNSPLHF
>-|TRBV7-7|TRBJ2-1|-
TGTGCTAGCAGCCGCGAACTCAGGGCTTATGAGCAGTTCTTC
CASSRELRAYEQFF
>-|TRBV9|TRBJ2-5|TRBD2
TGTGCCAGCAGCGTAGACGCGGCGGGAGGGCAAGAGACCCAGTACTTC
CASSVDAAGGQETQYF
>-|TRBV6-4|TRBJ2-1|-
TGTGCCAGCAGTGACTCTGTGGGGCATGAGCAGTTCTTC
CASSDSVGHEQFF
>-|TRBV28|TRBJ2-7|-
TGTGCCAGCAGCCTTGTCGGGGGATCGAACGAGCAGTACTTC
CASSLVGGSNEQYF
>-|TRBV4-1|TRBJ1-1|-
TGCGCCAGCAGCCAAGAGCAGGGAGGGGAGAACACTGAAGCCTTCTTT
CASSQEQGGENTEAFF
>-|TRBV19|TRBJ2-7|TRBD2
TGTAGTAGCGGGAGAGGTCGGGACGAGCAGTACTTC
CSSGRGRDEQYF
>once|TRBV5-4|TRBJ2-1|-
TGTGCCAGCAGCTGGGGGGTGAGCTCCTACAATGAGCAGTTCTTC
CASSWGVSSYNEQFF
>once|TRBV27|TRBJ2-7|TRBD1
TGTGCCAGCAGTTCACCGGGACAGGGGGCCTACGAGCAGTACTTC
CASSSPGQGAYEQYF
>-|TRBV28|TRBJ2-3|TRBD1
TGTGCCAGCAGTTGGGGACAGTCTAGCACAGATACGCAGTATTTT
CASSWGQSSTDTQYF
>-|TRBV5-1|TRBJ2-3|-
TGCGCCAGCAGCTCCAGCGGACCTAGCACAGATACGCAGTATTTT
CASSSSGPSTDTQYF
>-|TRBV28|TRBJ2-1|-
TGTGCCAGCAGTTCTCCTCTAATAGCTCGTGAGCAGTTCTTC
CASSSPLIAREQFF
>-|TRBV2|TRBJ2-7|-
TGTGCCAGCATCCCGCAGGGAATCAAGCAGTACTTC
CASIPQGIKQYF
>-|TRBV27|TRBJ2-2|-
TGTGCCAGCAGTTCCAGGGGGAGGAGCACCGGGGAGCTGTTTTTT
CASSSRGRSTGELFF
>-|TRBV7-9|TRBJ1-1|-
TGTGCCAGCAGCCACGATGCCCAGGGTGAAGCTTTCTTT
CASSHDAQGEAFF
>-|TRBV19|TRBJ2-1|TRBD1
TGTGCCAGTAGTATTTATGGACAGGGAAACTACAATGAGCAGTTCTTC
CASSIYGQGNYNEQFF
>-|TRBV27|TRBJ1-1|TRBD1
TGTGCCAGCAGAGGACAGGGTCGGGCTGAAGCTTTCTTT
CASRGQGRAEAFF